Listed here are 6 T cell receptor beta chains from one sample, sequenced in a study of cytomegalovirus exposure and HLA in healthy donors. PCR was performed using 60 Vbeta and 13 Jbeta primers. TCRdb keeps only in-frame clones here, not all; method: immunoSEQ multiplex PCR. The sample lists 75,000 to 95,000 clones, roughly 80% seen once, with roughly 4.5% in the top ten. Sequenced material: PBMCs. The receptors were gathered from a woman aged 40 to 50 in good health and CMV-seropositive.

J is TRBJ2-3 and V is TRBV11-3, with TRBD1 identical over 7 bases. Germline V lookup: CDR1 SGHNT, CDR2 YENEEA. CDR3 length: 14 amino acids. The J segment lost 5 bases and the V segment lost 6 bases, leaving 8 bases of the junction unmatched. The CDR3 DNA follows: TGTGCCAGCAGTTTGGGACAGTCGGTAGATACGCAGTATTTT. Protein product: CASSLGQSVDTQYF.

V usage is TRBV27 and J usage is TRBJ2-4; D unclear. Germline values: CDR1 MNHEY, CDR2 SMNVEV (reference sequence). The CDR3 sequence is 14 residues long. Trimming took off 8 bases at V and 0 bases at J, with 11 bases between the two ends. DNA of the CDR3: TGTGCCAGCGCAAGGAGTATAGCCAAAAACATTCAGTACTTC. This sequence encodes CASARSIAKNIQYF.

The chain joins TRBV28 to TRBJ2-2; TRBD2 matches 7 bases. Germline V lookup: CDR1 MDHEN, CDR2 SYDVKM. This CDR3 comprises 17 residues. The V segment lost 5 bases and the J segment 0 bases; nucleotides outside the gene matches: 9. CDR3 nucleotides: TGTGCCAGCAGTCCCGTGCTAGCGGAGTCGAACACCGGGGAGCTGTTTTTT. It translates to CASSPVLAESNTGELFF.

This rearrangement joins TRBV28 to TRBJ1-5, with D perhaps TRBD1 (5 bases). V was cut by 0 bases and J by 0 bases, with 6 bases left in between. Germline CDR1 is MDHEN and CDR2 is SYDVKM. The CDR3 spans 15 residues. The CDR3 here is CASSLWDNSNQPQHF. Written as DNA, the CDR3 is TGTGCCAGCAGTTTATGGGACAATAGCAATCAGCCCCAGCATTTT.

This sequence joins TRBV25-1 and TRBJ2-5, with 7 positions matching TRBD1. CDR1 is MGHDK and CDR2 is SYGVNS in the germline V gene. The CDR3 has 16 amino acids. V gave up 4 bases and J gave up 2 bases; unmatched junction bases: 10. The CDR3 here is CASSVVQGELQETQYF. The CDR3 nucleotides read TGTGCCAGCAGTGTGGTCCAGGGGGAACTACAAGAGACCCAGTACTTC.

The V gene is TRBV9, the J gene TRBJ2-2; 10 positions match TRBD1. The V and J ends lost 7 bases and 4 bases, in that order; junction bases with no gene match: 4. The CDR3 covers 14 residues. The germline V gene has CDR1 SGDLS and CDR2 YYNGEE. The CDR3 DNA reads as TGTGCCAGCCAGACAGGGGGCGGCACCGGGGAGCTGTTTTTT. This encodes CASQTGGGTGELFF. The full variable domain, rest sourced from reference TRBV9 and TRBJ2-2, is DSGVTQTPKHLITATGQRVTLRCSPRSGDLSVYWYQQSLDQGLQFLIQYYNGEERAKGNILERFSAQQFPDLHSELNLSSLELGDSALYFCASQTGGGTGELFFGEGSRLTVL.